Here is one T cell receptor beta chain with its context. The study drew participants aged about 18 to 95 years from some 23 US areas. Germline CDR1 and CDR2: SGHRS and YFSETQ. The CDR3 extends over 12 amino acids. The V gene lost 1 base and the J gene lost 6 bases, with 8 bases spanning the gap. Clones were read by immunoSEQ multiplex PCR, and TCRdb kept only the in-frame ones, dropping some. Among roughly 320,000 clones, about nine tenths were seen once, and the ten largest hold about 4%. These data originate in a study of blood T cell repertoires in COVID-19. This TCR was sampled from a man aged 30 to 39 who had recovered from COVID-19. The sequencing input was PBMCs or T cells enriched from blood (not recorded which). This chain connects TRBV5-1 to TRBJ2-7; perhaps TRBD1 as D (6 bases). The CDR3 DNA is TGCGCCAGCAGCTTGACAGGGTTCGAGCAGTACTTC. The encoded protein is CASSLTGFEQYF.